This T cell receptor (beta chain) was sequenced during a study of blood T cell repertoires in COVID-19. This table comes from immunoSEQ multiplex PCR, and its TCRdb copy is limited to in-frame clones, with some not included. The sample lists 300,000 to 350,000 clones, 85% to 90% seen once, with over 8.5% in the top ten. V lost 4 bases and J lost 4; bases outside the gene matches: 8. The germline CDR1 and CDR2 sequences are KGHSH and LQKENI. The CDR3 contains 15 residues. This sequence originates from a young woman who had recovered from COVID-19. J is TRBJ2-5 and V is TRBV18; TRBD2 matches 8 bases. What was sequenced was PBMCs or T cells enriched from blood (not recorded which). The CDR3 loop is CASSRNSGTGETQYF. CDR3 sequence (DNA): TGTGCCAGCTCACGAAATAGCGGGACTGGAGAGACCCAGTACTTC.